The 19 T cell receptor beta chains listed next were all sequenced from one sample in a study of blood T cell repertoires in COVID-19. The protocol was immunoSEQ multiplex PCR, while the TCRdb copy is restricted to in-frame clones and leaves out a portion. This sample yields about 160,000 clones, of which over 80% are seen a single time; roughly 9.2% belongs to the top ten. Sample: peripheral blood. The receptors here all came from a woman older than 75 with active or convalescent COVID-19.

This sequence joins TRBV14 and TRBJ1-6, with D unclear. V was trimmed by 1 base and J by 6 bases, leaving 7 bases between them. Germline CDR1 reads SGHDN; CDR2 reads FVKESK. This CDR3 contains 14 residues. CDR3 DNA sequence: TGTGCCAGCAGCCAAGGGCAGTTTAATTCACCCCTCCACTTT. Translation gives CASSQGQFNSPLHF.

The chain is built from TRBV12-5 and TRBJ2-3, with D tentatively TRBD2 (5 bases). With 6 bases removed from V and 2 bases from J, the gap between germline ends came to 18 bases. Germline V lookup: CDR1 LGHNT, CDR2 FRNRAP. The CDR3 loop spans 16 amino acids. As DNA, the CDR3 is TGTGCTAGTGGCCCCCCGAATCTAGCCACCACAGATACGCAGTATTTT. Amino acid sequence: CASGPPNLATTDTQYF.

The chain joins TRBV9 to TRBJ2-2, with 10 bases identical to TRBD1. The CDR3 has 15 amino acids. J was trimmed by 5 bases and V by 2 bases; bases with no gene match: 3. Germline-derived CDR1 and CDR2 are SGDLS and YYNGEE. CDR3 DNA: TGTGCCAGCAGCGTCCGGGACAGGGGAACCGGGGAGCTGTTTTTT. As protein: CASSVRDRGTGELFF.

This chain joins TRBV27 and TRBJ1-2; TRBD1 matches at 9 bases. V trimming: 2 bases; J trimming: 2 bases; junction bases outside the gene matches: 3. This CDR3 has 15 amino acids. CDR1 MNHEY and CDR2 SMNVEV come from the germline V gene (reference sequence). CDR3 region: CASSLKGQGNYGYTF. The CDR3 DNA sequence: TGTGCCAGCAGTTTAAAGGGACAGGGAAACTATGGCTACACCTTC.

The J gene is TRBJ2-1, the V gene TRBV6-6, with TRBD1 matching over 7 bases. CDR3 length equals 15 residues. Trimming removed 5 bases from V and 3 bases from J; junction bases left unmatched: 7. The germline V gene encodes CDR1 MNHNY and CDR2 SVGAGI (reference sequence). CDR3 sequence (DNA): TGTGCCAGCAGTAGGGGGCTGTCCGGCTACAATGAGCAGTTCTTC. It codes for CASSRGLSGYNEQFF.

The chain links TRBV9 to TRBJ2-1, with TRBD2 matching 8 bases. The junction had 3 bases not matched to a gene; V was cut back by 0 bases and J by 4 bases. Germline V gives CDR1 SGDLS, CDR2 YYNGEE. The CDR3 totals 15 residues. The CDR3 sequence is CASSVDGGAYNEQFF. Written as DNA, the CDR3 is TGTGCCAGCAGCGTAGACGGGGGGGCATACAATGAGCAGTTCTTC.

This chain uses TRBV27 with TRBJ1-5; maybe TRBD1 (5 bases). The V end lost 6 bases, the J end lost 5 bases, and 14 bases lay between the germline ends. Per the germline V gene, CDR1 is MNHEY and CDR2 is SMNVEV (reference sequence). This CDR3 contains 14 residues. The CDR3 spells CASRPGLLDQPQHF. The CDR3 DNA reads as TGTGCCAGCAGACCGGGACTCCTAGATCAGCCCCAGCATTTT.

This rearrangement joins TRBV12-3 or TRBV12-4 to TRBJ1-4; D is unclear. This CDR3 has 12 residues. Between the trimmed V and J ends, which lost 3 bases and 7 bases, there was a span of 6 bases. The CDR3 loop reads CASSFGVEKLFF. The DNA for the CDR3 is TGTGCCAGCAGTTTCGGTGTTGAAAAACTGTTTTTT.

The chain joins TRBV6-5 to TRBJ2-7, with 8 nucleotides matching TRBD1. This CDR3 spans 15 amino acids. V dropped 5 bases and J dropped 1; count of bases not matched to a gene: 7. Germline V lookup: CDR1 MNHEY, CDR2 SVGAGI. The CDR3 here is CASSTGGHLSYEQYF. CDR3 DNA: TGTGCCAGCAGTACAGGGGGACACCTTTCCTACGAGCAGTACTTC.

The table lists this clone with a count of one. The rearrangement joins TRBV4-1 to TRBJ1-4; possible D gene TRBD1, 6 bases. V shed 0 bases and J shed 6 bases, with 11 bases lying between them. The CDR3 totals 15 residues. Germline values: CDR1 MGHRA, CDR2 YSYEKL. The CDR3 bases are TGCGCCAGCAGCCAAGATGCAGGGGTTGATGAAAAACTGTTTTTT. Its protein product is CASSQDAGVDEKLFF.

The chain has TRBV29-1 and TRBJ1-1; D perhaps matches TRBD1 (6 bases). The V and J ends lost 6 bases and 1 base respectively, with 15 bases between them. Germline V gives CDR1 SQVTM, CDR2 ANQGSEA. The CDR3 is 14 amino acids. For the CDR3, the DNA is TGCAGCGTCGATGGTGGGACAAAGAACACTGAAGCTTTCTTT. This translates into CSVDGGTKNTEAFF.

The sample holds a few counts of this clone. This chain links TRBV3-1 (or the pseudogene TRBV3-2) with TRBJ1-6; a possible D gene is TRBD1 (6 bases). This CDR3 has 14 amino acids. Trimming left V 4 bases short and J 10 bases short, with 14 bases between. Germline CDR1 is LGHDT and CDR2 is YNNKEL (reference sequence). The CDR3, as DNA: TGTGCCAGCAGCCCCTGGGACCAGGGGTCACCCCTCCACTTT. Its translation: CASSPWDQGSPLHF.

The J gene is TRBJ2-7, the V gene TRBV11-1, with 9 bases aligning to TRBD1. The CDR3 is 15 amino acids. Germline V CDR1 and CDR2: SGHAT, FQDESV (reference sequence). J gave up 4 bases and V 4 bases, and 8 bases lay outside the gene matches. The CDR3 DNA reads as TGTGCCAGCAGCTCCCCCGGGACAGGGTCATACGAGCAGTACTTC. Translation gives CASSSPGTGSYEQYF.

The chain recombines TRBV6-5 with TRBJ2-7, with D maybe TRBD2 (5 bases). Germline V gives CDR1 MNHEY, CDR2 SVGAGI. The CDR3 has 14 residues. Trimming shortened V by 2 bases and J by 6 bases, and 14 bases separated the two germline ends. The CDR3 is CASSYTPLSAEQYF. CDR3 coding DNA: TGTGCCAGCAGTTACACTCCCCTTAGCGCCGAGCAGTACTTC.

The rearrangement joins TRBV10-2 to TRBJ2-7; maybe TRBD1 (6 bases). In germline, CDR1 is WSHSY, CDR2 SAAADI. This CDR3 is 12 amino acids long. The V gene lost 5 bases and the J gene lost 4 bases, with 9 bases spanning the gap. The CDR3 sequence is CASSYTGYEQYF. CDR3 nucleotide sequence: TGCGCCAGCAGTTACACAGGGTACGAGCAGTACTTC.

The chain is built from TRBV6-2 or TRBV6-3 and TRBJ2-1; 10 positions agree with TRBD2. From germline, CDR1 is MNHEY and CDR2 SVGEGT. This CDR3 contains 20 residues. The junction had 13 bases not matched to a gene; V was cut back by 2 bases and J by 0 bases. The CDR3 protein is CASSYLSGGEQSSSYNEQFF. CDR3 nucleotide sequence: TGTGCCAGCAGTTACCTAAGCGGGGGGGAACAATCCAGCTCCTACAATGAGCAGTTCTTC.

The genes are TRBV6-2 or TRBV6-3 and TRBJ1-1; D perhaps matches TRBD1 (5 bases). Trimming stripped 4 bases from V and 1 base from J, with 13 bases between. This CDR3 is built from 15 residues. CDR1 is MNHEY and CDR2 is SVGEGT in the germline V gene. For the CDR3, the DNA is TGTGCCAGCAGTTTGGGCCAGGGTCGGAACACTGAAGCTTTCTTT. Its protein is CASSLGQGRNTEAFF.

In its sample, this clone was seen a few times. The chain couples TRBV4-3 to TRBJ2-2, with 10 bases matching TRBD2. V shed 0 bases, J shed 6 bases, and the junction held 7 bases outside the gene matches. This CDR3 region has 17 residues. Germline-derived CDR1 and CDR2 are LGHNA and YSLEER. The CDR3 DNA follows: TGCGCCAGCAGCCAAGAGCTCAGCGGGGGGGTCGCCGGGGAGCTGTTTTTT. Protein sequence: CASSQELSGGVAGELFF.

This rearrangement joins TRBV4-1 to TRBJ1-2; 10 bases match TRBD1. The CDR3 has 15 amino acids. The V gene's germline CDR1 is MGHRA and CDR2 YSYEKL. Unmatched junction bases numbered 9, after V lost 5 bases and J lost 6 bases. CDR3 in amino acids: CASSARSGTGDGYTF. The CDR3 DNA reads TGCGCCAGCAGCGCCAGATCAGGGACAGGGGATGGCTACACCTTC.